This T cell receptor beta chain came from a study of blood T cell repertoires in COVID-19. Turning to the study itself: Some COVID-19 samples were acute and others convalescent; all came from the United States, Italy and Spain. PBMCs, B-cell-depleted T cells, or T cells were the source of the cDNA or gDNA that made up the material.

The CDR3 loop spans 13 amino acids. Trimming shortened V by 4 bases and J by 3 bases, and 9 bases separated the two germline ends. Germline loops: CDR1 SNHLY, CDR2 FYNNEI. Original handling: The assay estimated nucleated cells by amplifying reference gene primers. Using immunoSEQ multiplex PCR, the repertoire was profiled, and TCRdb retains in-frame clones only, with some absent. That table furnishes V, J and clone size, whereas the DNA furnished D and trimming. The table records roughly 100,000 clones, roughly 91% of them present only once. The receptor was derived from a human donor in a cohort sampled during active COVID-19. The sample consisted of peripheral blood. The chain recombines TRBV2 with TRBJ2-5; D uncertain. The CDR3 region has the DNA TGTGCCAGCAGTGGAATGCTAGAAGAGACCCAGTACTTC. This gives the protein CASSGMLEETQYF. Using reference TRBV2 and TRBJ2-5 for the parts outside the CDR3, the full variable domain is EPEVTQTPSHQVTQMGQEVILRCVPISNHLYFYWYRQILGQKVEFLVSFYNNEISEKSEIFDDQFSVERPDGSNFTLKIRSTKLEDSAMYFCASSGMLEETQYFGPGTRLLVL.